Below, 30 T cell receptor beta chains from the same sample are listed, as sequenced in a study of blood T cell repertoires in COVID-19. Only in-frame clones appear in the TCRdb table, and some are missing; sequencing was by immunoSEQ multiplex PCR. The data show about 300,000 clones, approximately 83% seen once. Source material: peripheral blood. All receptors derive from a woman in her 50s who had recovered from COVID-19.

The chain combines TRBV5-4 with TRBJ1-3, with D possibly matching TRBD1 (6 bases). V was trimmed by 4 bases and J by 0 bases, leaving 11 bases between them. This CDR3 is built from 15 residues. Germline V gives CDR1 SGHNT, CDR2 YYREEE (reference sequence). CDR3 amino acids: CASSGGQTSGNTIYF. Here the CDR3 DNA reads TGTGCCAGCAGCGGTGGACAGACCTCTGGAAACACCATATATTTT.

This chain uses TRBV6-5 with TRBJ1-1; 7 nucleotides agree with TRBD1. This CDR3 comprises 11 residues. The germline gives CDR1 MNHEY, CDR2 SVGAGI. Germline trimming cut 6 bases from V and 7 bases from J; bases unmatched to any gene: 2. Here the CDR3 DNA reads TGTGCCAGCAGACAGGGGTATGAAGCTTTCTTT. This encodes CASRQGYEAFF.

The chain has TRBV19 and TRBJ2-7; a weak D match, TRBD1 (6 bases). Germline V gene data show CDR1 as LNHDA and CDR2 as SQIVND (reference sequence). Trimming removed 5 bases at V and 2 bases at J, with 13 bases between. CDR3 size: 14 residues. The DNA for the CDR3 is TGTGCCAGTAGTCCCCCCGGACAGACCTACGAGCAGTACTTC. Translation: CASSPPGQTYEQYF.

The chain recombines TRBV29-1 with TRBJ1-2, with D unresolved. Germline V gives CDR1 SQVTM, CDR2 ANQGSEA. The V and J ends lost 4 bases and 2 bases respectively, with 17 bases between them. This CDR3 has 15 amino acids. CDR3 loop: CSVVSYGEPNYGYTF. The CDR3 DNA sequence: TGCAGCGTTGTATCGTATGGGGAGCCCAACTATGGCTACACCTTC.

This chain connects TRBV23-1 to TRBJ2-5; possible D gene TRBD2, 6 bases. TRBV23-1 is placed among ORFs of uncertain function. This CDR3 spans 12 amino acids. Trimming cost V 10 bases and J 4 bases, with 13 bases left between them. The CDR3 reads CAMGGGTETQYF. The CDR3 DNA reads TGCGCCATGGGTGGGGGGACAGAGACCCAGTACTTC.

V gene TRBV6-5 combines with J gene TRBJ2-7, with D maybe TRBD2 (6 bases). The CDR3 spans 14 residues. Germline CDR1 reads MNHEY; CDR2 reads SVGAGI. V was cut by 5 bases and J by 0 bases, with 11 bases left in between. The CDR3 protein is CASSPSGSSYEQYF. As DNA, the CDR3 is TGTGCCAGCAGTCCCAGCGGGTCCTCCTACGAGCAGTACTTC.

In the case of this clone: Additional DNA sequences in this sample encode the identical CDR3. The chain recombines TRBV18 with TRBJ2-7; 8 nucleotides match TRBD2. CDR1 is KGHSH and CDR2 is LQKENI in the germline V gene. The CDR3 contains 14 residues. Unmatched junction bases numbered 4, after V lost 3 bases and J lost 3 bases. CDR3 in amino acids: CASSPTSGGYEQYF. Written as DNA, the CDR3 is TGTGCCAGCTCACCGACGAGCGGGGGCTACGAGCAGTACTTC.

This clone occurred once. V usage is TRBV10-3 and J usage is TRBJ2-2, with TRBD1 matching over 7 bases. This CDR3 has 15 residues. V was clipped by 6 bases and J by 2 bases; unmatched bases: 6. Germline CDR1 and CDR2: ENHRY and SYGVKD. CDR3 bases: TGTGCCATCAGCGGGACAGATCCTAACACCGGGGAGCTGTTTTTT. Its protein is CAISGTDPNTGELFF.

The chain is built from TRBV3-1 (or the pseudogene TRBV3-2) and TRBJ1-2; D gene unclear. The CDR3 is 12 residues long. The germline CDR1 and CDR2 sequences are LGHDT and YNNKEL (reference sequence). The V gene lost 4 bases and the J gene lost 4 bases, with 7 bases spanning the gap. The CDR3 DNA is TGTGCCAGCAGCCCCGGGTCCTATGGCTACACCTTC. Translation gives CASSPGSYGYTF.

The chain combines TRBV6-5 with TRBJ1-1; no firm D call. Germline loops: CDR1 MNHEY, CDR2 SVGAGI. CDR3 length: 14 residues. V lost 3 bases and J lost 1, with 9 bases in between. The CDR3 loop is CASSYLTPNTEAFF. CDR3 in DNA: TGTGCCAGCAGTTATCTGACACCGAACACTGAAGCTTTCTTT.

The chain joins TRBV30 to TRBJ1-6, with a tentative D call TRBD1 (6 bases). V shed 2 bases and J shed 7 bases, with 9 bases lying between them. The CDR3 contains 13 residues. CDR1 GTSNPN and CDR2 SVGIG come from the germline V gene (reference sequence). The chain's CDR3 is CAWSFQGNSPLHF. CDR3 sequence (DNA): TGTGCCTGGAGTTTCCAGGGGAATTCACCCCTCCACTTT.

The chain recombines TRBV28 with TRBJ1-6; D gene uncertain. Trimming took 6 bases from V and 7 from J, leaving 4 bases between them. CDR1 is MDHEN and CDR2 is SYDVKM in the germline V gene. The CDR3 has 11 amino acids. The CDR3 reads CASSQNSPLHF. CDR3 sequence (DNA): TGTGCCAGCAGCCAGAATTCACCCCTCCACTTT.

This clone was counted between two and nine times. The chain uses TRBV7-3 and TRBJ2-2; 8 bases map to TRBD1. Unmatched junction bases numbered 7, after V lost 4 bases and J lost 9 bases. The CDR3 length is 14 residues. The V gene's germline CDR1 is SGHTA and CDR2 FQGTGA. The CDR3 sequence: CASSSGTGIRELFF. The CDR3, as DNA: TGTGCCAGCAGCTCTGGGACAGGCATACGGGAGCTGTTTTTT.

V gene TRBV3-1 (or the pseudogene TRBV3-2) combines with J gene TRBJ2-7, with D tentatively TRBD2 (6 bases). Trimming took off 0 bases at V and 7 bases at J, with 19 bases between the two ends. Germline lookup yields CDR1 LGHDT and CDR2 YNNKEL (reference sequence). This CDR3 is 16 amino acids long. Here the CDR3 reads CASSQDTSGPPGEQYF. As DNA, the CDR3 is TGTGCCAGCAGCCAAGATACGAGCGGGCCCCCGGGGGAGCAGTACTTC.

The CDR3 nucleotides read TGTGCCAGCAGCCCCAAGGACAGGGACAACTATGGCTACACCTTC. Its protein is CASSPKDRDNYGYTF. This chain joins TRBV5-6 and TRBJ1-2, with 8 bases aligning to TRBD1. Per germline, CDR1 SGHDT and CDR2 YYEEEE. This CDR3 has 15 amino acids. V lost 4 bases, J lost 2 bases, and 7 bases stayed unmatched.

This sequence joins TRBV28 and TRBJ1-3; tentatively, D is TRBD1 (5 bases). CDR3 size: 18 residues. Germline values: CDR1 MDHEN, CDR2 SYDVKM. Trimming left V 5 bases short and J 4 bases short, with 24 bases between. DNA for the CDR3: TGTGCCAGCAGTCCCAGTACAGGCCACCGGTATAGAGGAAACACCATATATTTT. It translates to CASSPSTGHRYRGNTIYF.

The CDR3 loop reads CASSLAGLAGDENEQYF. For the CDR3, the DNA is TGTGCCAGCAGCTTGGCCGGTCTAGCGGGAGACGAGAACGAGCAGTACTTC. The genes are TRBV5-8 and TRBJ2-7, with 10 bases aligning to TRBD2. Germline lookup yields CDR1 SGHTS and CDR2 YDEGEE. The CDR3 is 17 amino acids. V gave up 0 bases and J gave up 5 bases; unmatched junction bases: 11.

The CDR3 loop is CASSLGRGFRGNTEAFF. The CDR3 region has the DNA TGCGCCAGCAGCTTAGGCAGGGGCTTCCGAGGGAACACTGAAGCTTTCTTT. V is TRBV5-1 and J is TRBJ1-1; D might be TRBD1 (6 bases). This CDR3 region has 17 residues. V lost 2 bases and J 1 base, leaving 18 bases between the germline ends. CDR1 SGHRS and CDR2 YFSETQ come from the germline V gene. Full variable domain (remainder filled in from reference TRBV5-1 and TRBJ1-1): KAGVTQTPRYLIKTRGQQVTLSCSPISGHRSVSWYQQTPGQGLQFLFEYFSETQRNKGNFPGRFSGRQFSNSRSEMNVSTLELGDSALYLCASSLGRGFRGNTEAFFGQGTRLTVV.

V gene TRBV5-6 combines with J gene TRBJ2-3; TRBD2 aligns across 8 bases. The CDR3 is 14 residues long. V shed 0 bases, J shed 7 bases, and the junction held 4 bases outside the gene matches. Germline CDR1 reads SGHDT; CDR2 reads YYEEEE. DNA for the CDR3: TGTGCCAGCAGCTTGGTGTCGGGGGGGCATACGCAGTATTTT. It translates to CASSLVSGGHTQYF.

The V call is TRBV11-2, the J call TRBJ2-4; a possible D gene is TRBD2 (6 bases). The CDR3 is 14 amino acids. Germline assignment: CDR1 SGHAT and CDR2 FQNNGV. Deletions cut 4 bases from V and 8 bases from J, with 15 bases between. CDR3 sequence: CASSWGSGRDIQYF. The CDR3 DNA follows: TGTGCCAGCAGCTGGGGATCCGGGAGAGACATTCAGTACTTC.

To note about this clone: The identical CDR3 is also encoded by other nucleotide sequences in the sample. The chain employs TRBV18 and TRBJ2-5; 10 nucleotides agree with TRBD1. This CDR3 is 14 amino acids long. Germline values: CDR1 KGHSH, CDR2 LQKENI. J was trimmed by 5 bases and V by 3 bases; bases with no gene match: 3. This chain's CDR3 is CASSPTGGGETQYF. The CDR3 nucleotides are TGTGCCAGCTCACCGACAGGGGGCGGGGAGACCCAGTACTTC. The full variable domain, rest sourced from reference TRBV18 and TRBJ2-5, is NAGVMQNPRHLVRRRGQEARLRCSPMKGHSHVYWYRQLPEEGLKFMVYLQKENIIDESGMPKERFSAEFPKEGPSILRIQQVVRGDSAAYFCASSPTGGGETQYFGPGTRLLVL.

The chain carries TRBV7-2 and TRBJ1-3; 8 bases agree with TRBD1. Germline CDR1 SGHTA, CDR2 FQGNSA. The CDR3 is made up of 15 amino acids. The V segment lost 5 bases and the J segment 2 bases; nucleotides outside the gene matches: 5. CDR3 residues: CASSTRTGTGNTIYF. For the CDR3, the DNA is TGTGCCAGCAGCACCCGGACAGGGACTGGAAACACCATATATTTT.

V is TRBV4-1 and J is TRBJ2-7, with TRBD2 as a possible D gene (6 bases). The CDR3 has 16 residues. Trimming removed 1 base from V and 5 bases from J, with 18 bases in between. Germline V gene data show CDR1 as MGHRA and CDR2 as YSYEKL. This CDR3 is CASSQVGPRERNEQYF. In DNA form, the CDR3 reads TGCGCCAGCAGCCAAGTCGGTCCCCGGGAGAGGAACGAGCAGTACTTC.

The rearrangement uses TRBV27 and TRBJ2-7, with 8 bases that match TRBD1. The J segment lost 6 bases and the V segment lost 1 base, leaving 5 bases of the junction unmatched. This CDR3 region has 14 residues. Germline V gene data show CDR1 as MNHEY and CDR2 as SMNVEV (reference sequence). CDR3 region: CASSLWQGAGEQYF. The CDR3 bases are TGTGCCAGCAGTTTATGGCAGGGGGCAGGCGAGCAGTACTTC.

This chain's CDR3 is CATTASVHPCGTDTQYF. CDR3 DNA sequence: TGTGCCACGACAGCCTCGGTTCACCCCTGTGGCACAGATACGCAGTATTTT. The V call is TRBV24-1, the J call TRBJ2-3; D possibly corresponds to TRBD1 (5 bases). Between the trimmed V and J ends, which lost 10 bases and 1 base, there was a span of 23 bases. The CDR3 sequence is 17 residues long. Germline V gene lookup returns CDR1 KGHDR and CDR2 SFDVKD.

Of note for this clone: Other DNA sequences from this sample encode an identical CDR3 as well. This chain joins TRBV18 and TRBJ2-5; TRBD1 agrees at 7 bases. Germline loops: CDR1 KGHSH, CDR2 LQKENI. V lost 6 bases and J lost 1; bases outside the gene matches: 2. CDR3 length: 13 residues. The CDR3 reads CASSRDSQETQYF. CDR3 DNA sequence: TGTGCCAGCTCCAGGGACAGCCAAGAGACCCAGTACTTC.

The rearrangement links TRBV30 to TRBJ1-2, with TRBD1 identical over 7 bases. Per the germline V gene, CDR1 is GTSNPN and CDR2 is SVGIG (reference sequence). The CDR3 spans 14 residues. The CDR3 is CAYENRGPGYGYTF. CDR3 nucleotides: TGTGCTTACGAAAACAGGGGACCCGGCTATGGCTACACCTTC. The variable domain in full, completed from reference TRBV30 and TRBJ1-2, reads SQTIHQWPATLVQPVGSPLSLECTVEGTSNPNLYWYRQAAGRGLQLLFYSVGIGQISSEVPQNLSASRPQDRQFILSSKKLLLSDSGFYLCAYENRGPGYGYTFGSGTRLTVV.

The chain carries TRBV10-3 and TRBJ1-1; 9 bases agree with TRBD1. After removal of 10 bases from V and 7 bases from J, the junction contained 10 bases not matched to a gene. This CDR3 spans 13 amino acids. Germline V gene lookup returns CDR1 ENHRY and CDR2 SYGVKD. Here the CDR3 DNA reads TGTGCCACCCTCTTGGGACAGGGAGGTGAAGCTTTCTTT. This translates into CATLLGQGGEAFF.

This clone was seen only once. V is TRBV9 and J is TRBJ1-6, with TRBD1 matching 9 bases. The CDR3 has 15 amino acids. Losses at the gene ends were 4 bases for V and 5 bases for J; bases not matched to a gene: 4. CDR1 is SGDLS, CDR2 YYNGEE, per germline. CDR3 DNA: TGTGCCAGCAGCTTACAGGGGGCCAATAATTCACCCCTCCACTTT. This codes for CASSLQGANNSPLHF.

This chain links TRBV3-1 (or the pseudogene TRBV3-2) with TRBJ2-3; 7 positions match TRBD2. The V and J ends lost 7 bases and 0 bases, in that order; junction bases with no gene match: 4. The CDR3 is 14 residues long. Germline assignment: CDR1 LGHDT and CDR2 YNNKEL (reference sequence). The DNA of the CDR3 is TGTGCCAGCAAGCGGGGTCCTAGCACAGATACGCAGTATTTT. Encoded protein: CASKRGPSTDTQYF.